This entry lists 11 T cell receptor beta chains sequenced from one sample in a study of technical replicates of blood from several donors (dated by TCRdb to the late 2010s). Library prep was done by the immunoSEQ multiplex PCR assay. TCRdb took this table from immuneACCESS and kept in-frame rearrangements with V and J called. Such tables lack part of the clones; where checked against another copy, unresolved V genes explain under half of the gap, and the rest is unexplained. In this sample the table shows some 87,000 clones, roughly 96% of which occur a single time. The top ten clonotypes cover about 0.33% of the sample. The sequenced material came from T cells isolated from PBMCs. The receptors stem from a human donor in good health.

The V gene is TRBV25-1, the J gene TRBJ2-2, with D maybe TRBD2 (6 bases). The V end lost 2 bases, the J end lost 2 bases, and 15 bases lay between the germline ends. Germline V gene lookup returns CDR1 MGHDK and CDR2 SYGVNS. This CDR3 spans 17 amino acids. The CDR3 DNA reads TGTGCCAGCAGTGAAGAGTCCGGGAGAACTAACACCGGGGAGCTGTTTTTT. Its translation is CASSEESGRTNTGELFF.

V is TRBV21-1 and J is TRBJ1-5; the D call of TRBD1 is as the table states it, not checked on the DNA. TRBV21-1 is assigned pseudogene status. The CDR3 is 12 amino acids. The CDR3 sequence: CASSAQNQPQHF. In nucleotides, the CDR3 is TGTGCCAGCAGCGCACAGAATCAGCCCCAGCATTTT.

Here the CDR3 reads CASSFTPEQFF. The CDR3 DNA follows: TGTGCCAGCAGCTTTACACCTGAGCAGTTCTTC. This chain connects TRBV7-9 to TRBJ2-1; D gene ambiguous. Germline CDR1 SEHNR, CDR2 FQNEAQ (reference sequence). Trimming took 3 bases from V and 9 from J, leaving 6 bases between them. There are 11 residues in the CDR3.

The gene calls are TRBV5-1 and TRBJ2-7; 8 bases fit TRBD1. V lost 3 bases and J lost 0; bases outside the gene matches: 2. The CDR3 has 14 amino acids. CDR1 is SGHRS, CDR2 YFSETQ, per germline. CDR3 bases: TGCGCCAGCAGCTGGACAGGGAGCTCCTACGAGCAGTACTTC. Its translation is CASSWTGSSYEQYF.

The chain carries TRBV5-1 and TRBJ2-3; 7 positions agree with TRBD2. Germline V gene data show CDR1 as SGHRS and CDR2 as YFSETQ. This CDR3 is built from 19 residues. Unmatched junction bases numbered 18, after V lost 0 bases and J lost 5 bases. The CDR3 sequence: CASSLAGSLAGVLEDTQYF. DNA of the CDR3: TGCGCCAGCAGCTTGGCCGGAAGTCTTGCGGGAGTACTGGAAGATACGCAGTATTTT.

The chain links TRBV27 to TRBJ1-2, with TRBD1 matching 8 bases. V dropped 7 bases and J dropped 8; count of bases not matched to a gene: 12. The CDR3 contains 14 residues. Looked up from germline, CDR1 is MNHEY and CDR2 is SMNVEV (reference sequence). In DNA, the CDR3 is TGTGCCAGCACCGCTAGGACAGGGTTAAAAGGCTACACCTTC. Its translation is CASTARTGLKGYTF.

The CDR3 sequence: CASSPVSGGVTDTQYF. The CDR3 DNA reads as TGTGCCAGCAGCCCAGTTTCGGGCGGGGTCACAGATACGCAGTATTTT. The chain employs TRBV9 and TRBJ2-3, with a tentative D call TRBD2 (6 bases). The germline V gene encodes CDR1 SGDLS and CDR2 YYNGEE. V was clipped by 4 bases and J by 2 bases, with 17 bases between them. The CDR3 extends over 16 amino acids.

V gene TRBV18 combines with J gene TRBJ2-2; the match to TRBD2 covers 8 bases. V shed 1 base and J 4 bases; nucleotides not matched to a gene: 5. CDR3 length: 16 residues. CDR1 is KGHSH and CDR2 is LQKENI in the germline V gene. This chain's CDR3 is CASSPQSGTSTGELFF. The CDR3 DNA reads as TGTGCCAGCTCACCACAATCCGGGACTAGCACCGGGGAGCTGTTTTTT. Combining the CDR3 with reference TRBV18 and TRBJ2-2 gives the whole variable domain NAGVMQNPRHLVRRRGQEARLRCSPMKGHSHVYWYRQLPEEGLKFMVYLQKENIIDESGMPKERFSAEFPKEGPSILRIQQVVRGDSAAYFCASSPQSGTSTGELFFGEGSRLTVL.

The chain carries TRBV4-1 and TRBJ2-5; D possibly corresponds to TRBD1 (6 bases). In germline, CDR1 is MGHRA, CDR2 YSYEKL. V lost 5 bases to trimming and J lost 2 bases, with 12 bases between them. CDR3 size: 14 residues. The CDR3 region has the DNA TGCGCCAGCAGCAAGCCGGGACAACAAGAGACCCAGTACTTC. This encodes CASSKPGQQETQYF.

The V and J genes are TRBV4-1 and TRBJ2-2; no clear D gene. The germline V gene has CDR1 MGHRA and CDR2 YSYEKL. This CDR3 has 15 amino acids. Trimming removed 4 bases at V and 8 bases at J, with 17 bases between. CDR3 region: CASSPQTTTGGELFF. The CDR3 nucleotides are TGCGCCAGCAGCCCTCAAACCACGACTGGAGGGGAGCTGTTTTTT.

The J gene is TRBJ2-2, the V gene TRBV29-1; possibly TRBD1 for D (6 bases). V lost 6 bases to trimming and J lost 5 bases, with 13 bases between them. The germline V gene encodes CDR1 SQVTM and CDR2 ANQGSEA. The CDR3 is made up of 13 amino acids. CDR3 protein: CSVAGQTTGELFF. DNA of the CDR3: TGCAGCGTGGCCGGACAGACAACCGGGGAGCTGTTTTTT.